This T cell receptor (beta chain) appears in the sequencing data of a study of control samples from healthy donors and cancer patients. With V trimmed by 5 bases and J by 8 bases, 17 bases remained unmatched. The CDR3 runs 17 residues. Germline loops: CDR1 SGHTA, CDR2 FQGNSA. Produced via immunoSEQ multiplex PCR; TCRdb's table is partial and in-frame only. This table holds some 99,000 clones, around nine tenths found once. The V gene is TRBV7-2, the J gene TRBJ2-1; 8 bases are a match to TRBD2. The receptor comes from a woman between 50 and 59 years old in good health. The sequenced sample consisted of blood. CDR3 amino acids: CASSPLGAGVGIDEQFF. Here the CDR3 DNA reads TGTGCCAGCAGCCCTCTTGGAGCGGGAGTGGGAATCGATGAGCAGTTCTTC.